This record looks at one T cell receptor beta chain sequence and its context. Its antigen is not identified. This sample is part of a study of cytomegalovirus exposure and HLA in healthy donors. Across the study: From HLA-typed donors, an early data release held around 85 million unique TCRs. Study-wide results and limits: When analyzed later, a missense DCLRE1C variant was found to be linked to TCR beta V- and J-gene trimming.

The germline V gene encodes CDR1 SGDLS and CDR2 YYNGEE. This CDR3 is 14 amino acids long. Trimming took 3 bases from V and 3 from J; bases not matched to a gene: 3. The PCR contained 60 Vbeta and 13 Jbeta primers. The method was immunoSEQ multiplex PCR; TCRdb's version includes in-frame clones alone and lacks a portion of them. This sample has roughly 160,000 clones, with around four fifths found just once. This chain joins TRBV9 and TRBJ2-7, with 10 bases fitting TRBD1. This TCR was recovered from a man younger than 45 in good health and CMV-seronegative. The sequenced sample was PBMCs. The CDR3 protein is CASSGDRGLYEQYF. CDR3 nucleotides: TGTGCCAGCAGCGGCGACAGGGGGCTCTACGAGCAGTACTTC.